The TCR beta chain under discussion was sequenced for a study of radiotherapy plus CTLA-4 blockade in lung cancer (dated by TCRdb to the late 2010s). Describing the broader study: Objective responses occurred in roughly a sixth of enrolled patients, and roughly 30% achieved disease control.

The method behind the library was the immunoSEQ multiplex PCR assay. Entries here come from immuneACCESS through TCRdb and include only in-frame sequences with V and J called. Some clones fail to appear in such tables; in the studies checked, an unresolved V gene covers under half of the shortfall, and the cause of the remainder is unknown. The sample table shows over 80,000 clones, and around 90% are seen once. Over 15% of the sample goes to the ten largest clones. The study evaluated CTLA-4 blockade (ipilimumab) given together with focal radiation therapy in patients who had chemo-refractory metastatic non-small-cell lung cancer. General findings and caveats noted by the study authors: The strongest predictors of response, as reported, were early dynamic changes in blood T cell clones along with a rise in serum interferon-beta after radiation. After treatment with radiotherapy and ipilimumab, TCR clones that came from tumors expanded in the peripheral blood.

V gives up 2 bases and J gives up 5 bases, and the segment between their germline ends measures 12 bases. Measured from the cysteine to the phenylalanine, the CDR3 is 14 residues long. Only the CDR3 region is kept as DNA, spanning 42 bases read in frame from base 1. In the germline V gene, CDR1 corresponds to KGHSH and CDR2 to LQKENI. As for this clone: There is no known antigen for this receptor. No base qualities exist here, and no much larger clone lies one base off it.

The sample here was peripheral blood, taken from a patient treated with radiotherapy plus ipilimumab. The sequence links TRBV18 to TRBJ2-5, and perhaps TRBD2 as D gene, on 5 matching bases. This clonotype was sampled from a human donor with non-small cell lung cancer that progressed on radiotherapy plus ipilimumab. The encoded CDR3 is CASSPSLEGETQYF. In nucleotides, the sequence is TGTGCCAGCTCACCAAGTCTCGAGGGCGAGACCCAGTACTTC. Extended through the reference TRBV18 and TRBJ2-5 proteins, this CDR3 yields the full variable domain: NAGVMQNPRHLVRRRGQEARLRCSPMKGHSHVYWYRQLPEEGLKFMVYLQKENIIDESGMPKERFSAEFPKEGPSILRIQQVVRGDSAAYFCASSPSLEGETQYFGPGTRLLVL.